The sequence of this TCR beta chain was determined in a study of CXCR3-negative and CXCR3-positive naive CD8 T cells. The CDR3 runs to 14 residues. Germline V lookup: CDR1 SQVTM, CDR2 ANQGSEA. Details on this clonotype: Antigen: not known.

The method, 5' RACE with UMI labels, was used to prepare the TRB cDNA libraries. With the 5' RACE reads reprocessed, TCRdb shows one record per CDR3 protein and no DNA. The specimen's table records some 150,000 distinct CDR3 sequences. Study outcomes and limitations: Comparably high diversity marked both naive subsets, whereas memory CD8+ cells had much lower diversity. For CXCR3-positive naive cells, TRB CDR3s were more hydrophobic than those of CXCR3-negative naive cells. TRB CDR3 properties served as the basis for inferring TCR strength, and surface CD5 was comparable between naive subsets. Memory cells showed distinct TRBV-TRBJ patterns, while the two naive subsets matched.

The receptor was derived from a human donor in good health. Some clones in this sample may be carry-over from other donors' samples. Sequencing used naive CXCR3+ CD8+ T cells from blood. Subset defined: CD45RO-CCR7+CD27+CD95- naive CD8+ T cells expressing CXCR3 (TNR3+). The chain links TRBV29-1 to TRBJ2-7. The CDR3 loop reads CSVEDTGTTYEQYF.